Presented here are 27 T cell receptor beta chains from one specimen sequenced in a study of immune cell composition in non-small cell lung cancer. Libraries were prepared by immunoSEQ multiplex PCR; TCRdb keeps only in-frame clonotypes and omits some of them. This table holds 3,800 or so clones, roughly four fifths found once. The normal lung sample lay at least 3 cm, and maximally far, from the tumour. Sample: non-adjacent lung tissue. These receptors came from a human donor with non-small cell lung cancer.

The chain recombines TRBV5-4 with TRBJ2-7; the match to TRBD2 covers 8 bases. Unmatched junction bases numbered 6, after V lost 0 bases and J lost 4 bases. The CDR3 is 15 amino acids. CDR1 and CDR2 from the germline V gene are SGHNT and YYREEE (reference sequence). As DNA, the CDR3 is TGTGCCAGCAGCTTGGCCAGCGGGAGTGCGTACGAGCAGTACTTC. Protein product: CASSLASGSAYEQYF.

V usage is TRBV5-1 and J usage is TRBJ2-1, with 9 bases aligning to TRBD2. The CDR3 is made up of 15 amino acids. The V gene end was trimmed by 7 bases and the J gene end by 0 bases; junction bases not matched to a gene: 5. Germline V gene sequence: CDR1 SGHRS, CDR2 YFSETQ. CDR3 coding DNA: TGCGCCAGCGCCGAGACTAGCGGCTCCTACAATGAGCAGTTCTTC. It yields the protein CASAETSGSYNEQFF.

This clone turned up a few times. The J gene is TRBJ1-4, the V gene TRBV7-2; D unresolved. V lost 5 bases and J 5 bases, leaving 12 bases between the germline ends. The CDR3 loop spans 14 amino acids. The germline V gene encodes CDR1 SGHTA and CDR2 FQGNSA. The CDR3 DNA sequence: TGTGCCAGCAGCGGCCGGGCGGGGAATGAAAAACTGTTTTTT. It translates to CASSGRAGNEKLFF. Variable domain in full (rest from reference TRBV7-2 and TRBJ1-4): GAGVSQSPSNKVTEKGKDVELRCDPISGHTALYWYRQSLGQGLEFLIYFQGNSAPDKSGLPSDRFSAERTGGSVSTLTIQRTQQEDSAVYLCASSGRAGNEKLFFGSGTQLSVL.

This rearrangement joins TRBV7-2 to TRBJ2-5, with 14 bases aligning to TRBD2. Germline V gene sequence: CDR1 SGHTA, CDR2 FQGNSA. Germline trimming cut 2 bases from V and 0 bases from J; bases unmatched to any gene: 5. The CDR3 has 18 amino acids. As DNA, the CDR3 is TGTGCCAGCAGCTTAAAGCGGACTAGCGGGGGGTACCAAGAGACCCAGTACTTC. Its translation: CASSLKRTSGGYQETQYF. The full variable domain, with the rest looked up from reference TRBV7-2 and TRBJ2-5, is GAGVSQSPSNKVTEKGKDVELRCDPISGHTALYWYRQSLGQGLEFLIYFQGNSAPDKSGLPSDRFSAERTGGSVSTLTIQRTQQEDSAVYLCASSLKRTSGGYQETQYFGPGTRLLVL.

CDR3 region: CASRQGVRSPLHF. CDR3 DNA: TGTGCCAGCCGACAGGGGGTCAGGTCACCCCTCCACTTT. This chain connects TRBV30 to TRBJ1-6, with 9 bases identical to TRBD1. CDR1 and CDR2 (germline): GTSNPN, SVGIG (reference sequence). This CDR3 has 13 residues. V was clipped by 8 bases and J by 10 bases; unmatched bases: 9.

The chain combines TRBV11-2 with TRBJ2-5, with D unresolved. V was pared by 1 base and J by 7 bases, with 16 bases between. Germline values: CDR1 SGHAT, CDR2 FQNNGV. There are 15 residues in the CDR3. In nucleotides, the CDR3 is TGTGCCAGCAGCTTAGCAATACGACCAAGAGGGACCCAGTACTTC. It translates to CASSLAIRPRGTQYF.

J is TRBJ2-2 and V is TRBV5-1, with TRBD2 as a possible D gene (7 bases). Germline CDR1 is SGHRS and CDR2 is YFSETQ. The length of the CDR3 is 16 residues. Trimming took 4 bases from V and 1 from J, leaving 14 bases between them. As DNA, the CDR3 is TGCGCCAGCAGCCAAAAAGCGGGACAGAACACCGGGGAGCTGTTTTTT. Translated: CASSQKAGQNTGELFF.

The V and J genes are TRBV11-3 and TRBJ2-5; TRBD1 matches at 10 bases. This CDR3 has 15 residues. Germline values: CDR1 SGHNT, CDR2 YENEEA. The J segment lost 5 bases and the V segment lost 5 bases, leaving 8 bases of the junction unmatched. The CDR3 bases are TGTGCCAGCAGCAAACGGACAGGGGGGGACGAGACCCAGTACTTC. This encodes CASSKRTGGDETQYF.

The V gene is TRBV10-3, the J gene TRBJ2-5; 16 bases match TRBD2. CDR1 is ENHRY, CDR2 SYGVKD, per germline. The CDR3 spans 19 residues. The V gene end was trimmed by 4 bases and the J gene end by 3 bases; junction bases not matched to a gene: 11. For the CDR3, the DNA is TGTGCCATCAGTGCGAGCGGGACTAGCGGGAGGGCCAGGGAAGAGACCCAGTACTTC. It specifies CAISASGTSGRAREETQYF.

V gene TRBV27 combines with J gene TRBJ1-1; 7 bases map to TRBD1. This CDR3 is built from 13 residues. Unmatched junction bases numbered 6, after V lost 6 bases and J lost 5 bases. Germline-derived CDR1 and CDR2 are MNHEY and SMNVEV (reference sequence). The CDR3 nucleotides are TGTGCCAGCAGAGACAGGGCGAGGACTGAAGCTTTCTTT. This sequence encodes CASRDRARTEAFF.

The DNA of the CDR3 is TGTGCCAGCAGTTACACCGGGGAAGCTTTCTTT. Its protein product is CASSYTGEAFF. J is TRBJ1-1 and V is TRBV6-6; D gene unclear. Germline lookup yields CDR1 MNHNY and CDR2 SVGAGI (reference sequence). This CDR3 region has 11 residues. Trimming took off 2 bases at V and 8 bases at J, with 6 bases between the two ends.

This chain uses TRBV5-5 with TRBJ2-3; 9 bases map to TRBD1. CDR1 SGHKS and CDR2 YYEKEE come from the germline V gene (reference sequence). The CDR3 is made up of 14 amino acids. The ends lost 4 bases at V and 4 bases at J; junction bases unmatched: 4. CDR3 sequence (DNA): TGTGCCAGCAGCGGGAGACAGGGGGCAGATACGCAGTATTTT. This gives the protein CASSGRQGADTQYF.

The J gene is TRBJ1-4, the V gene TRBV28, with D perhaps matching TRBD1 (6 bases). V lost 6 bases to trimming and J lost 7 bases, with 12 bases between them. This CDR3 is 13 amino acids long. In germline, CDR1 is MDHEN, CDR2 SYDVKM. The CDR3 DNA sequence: TGTGCCAGCAGAACAGGGTTCGGTGAAAAACTGTTTTTT. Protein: CASRTGFGEKLFF. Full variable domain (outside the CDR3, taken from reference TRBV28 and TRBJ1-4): DVKVTQSSRYLVKRTGEKVFLECVQDMDHENMFWYRQDPGLGLRLIYFSYDVKMKEKGDIPEGYSVSREKKERFSLILESASTNQTSMYLCASRTGFGEKLFFGSGTQLSVL.

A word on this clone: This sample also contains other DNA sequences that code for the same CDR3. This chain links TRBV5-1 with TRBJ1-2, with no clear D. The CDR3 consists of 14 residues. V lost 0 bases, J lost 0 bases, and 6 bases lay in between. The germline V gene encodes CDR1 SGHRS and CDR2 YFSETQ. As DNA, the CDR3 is TGCGCCAGCAGCTTGGAGACACCTAACTATGGCTACACCTTC. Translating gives CASSLETPNYGYTF.

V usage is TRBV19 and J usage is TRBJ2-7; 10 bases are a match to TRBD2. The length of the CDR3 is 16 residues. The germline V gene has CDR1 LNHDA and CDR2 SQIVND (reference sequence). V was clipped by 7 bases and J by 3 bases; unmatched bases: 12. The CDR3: CASTTQAASGSYEQYF. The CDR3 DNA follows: TGTGCCAGTACCACCCAGGCGGCTAGCGGGAGCTACGAGCAGTACTTC.

CDR3 sequence (DNA): TGTGCCAGCAGCTCGGCGGAGCGCAATGAGCAGTTCTTC. It is translated as CASSSAERNEQFF. The chain joins TRBV5-6 to TRBJ2-1, with D unresolved. CDR3 length: 13 amino acids. V lost 3 bases and J lost 6, with 10 bases in between. Germline CDR1 is SGHDT and CDR2 is YYEEEE.

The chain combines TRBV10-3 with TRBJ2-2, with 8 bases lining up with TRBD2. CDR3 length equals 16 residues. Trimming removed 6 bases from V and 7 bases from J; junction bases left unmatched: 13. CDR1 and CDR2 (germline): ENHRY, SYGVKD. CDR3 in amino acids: CAISPDFGGRNGELFF. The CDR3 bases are TGTGCCATCAGCCCTGACTTCGGCGGGAGGAACGGGGAGCTGTTTTTT.

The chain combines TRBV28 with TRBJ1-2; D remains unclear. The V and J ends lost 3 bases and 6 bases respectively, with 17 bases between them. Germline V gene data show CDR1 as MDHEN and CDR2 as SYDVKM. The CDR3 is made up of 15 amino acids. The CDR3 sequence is CASSFEKTRSDGYTF. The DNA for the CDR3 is TGTGCCAGCAGTTTCGAAAAAACAAGATCCGATGGCTACACCTTC.

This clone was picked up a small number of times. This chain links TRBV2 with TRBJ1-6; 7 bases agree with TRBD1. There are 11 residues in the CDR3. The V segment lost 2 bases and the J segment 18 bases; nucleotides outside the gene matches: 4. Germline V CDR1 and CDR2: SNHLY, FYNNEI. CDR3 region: CASSEPGQNHF. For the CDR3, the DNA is TGTGCCAGCAGTGAACCGGGACAGAACCACTTT.

CDR3 coding DNA: TGTGCCAGCAGCTTTCAGGGGCAAGGTCAGCCCCAGCATTTT. Translation gives CASSFQGQGQPQHF. The chain is built from TRBV7-2 and TRBJ1-5, with D perhaps matching TRBD1 (6 bases). From germline, CDR1 is SGHTA and CDR2 FQGNSA. Trimming removed 3 bases from V and 6 bases from J, with 12 bases in between. CDR3 size: 14 residues.

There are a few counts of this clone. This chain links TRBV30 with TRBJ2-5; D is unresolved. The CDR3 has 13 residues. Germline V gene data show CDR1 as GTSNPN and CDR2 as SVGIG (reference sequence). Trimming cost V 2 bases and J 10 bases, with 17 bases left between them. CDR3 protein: CAWSSTPVNDQYF. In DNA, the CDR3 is TGTGCCTGGAGTTCGACACCCGTAAACGACCAGTACTTC.

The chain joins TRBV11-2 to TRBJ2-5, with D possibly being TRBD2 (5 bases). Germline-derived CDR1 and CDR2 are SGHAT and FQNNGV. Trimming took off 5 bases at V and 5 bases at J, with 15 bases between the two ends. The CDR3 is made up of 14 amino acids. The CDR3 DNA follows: TGTGCCAGCAGCCCCGGGGTGCCAATCGAGACCCAGTACTTC. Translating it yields CASSPGVPIETQYF.

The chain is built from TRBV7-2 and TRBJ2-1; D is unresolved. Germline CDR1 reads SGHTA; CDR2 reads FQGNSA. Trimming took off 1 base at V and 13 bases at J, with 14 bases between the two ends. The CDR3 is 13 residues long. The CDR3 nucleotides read TGTGCCAGCAGCTTAGGTCCCTCAACTGGTCAGTTCTTC. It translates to CASSLGPSTGQFF.

The CDR3 DNA follows: TGTGCCAGCAGCTTTCTTGGGGGGTCTCCTGGAAACACCATATATTTT. Protein sequence: CASSFLGGSPGNTIYF. This sequence joins TRBV7-8 and TRBJ1-3, with D tentatively TRBD1 (5 bases). Germline V lookup: CDR1 SGHVS, CDR2 FQNEAQ. There are 16 residues in the CDR3. Trimming took off 3 bases at V and 2 bases at J, with 14 bases between the two ends.

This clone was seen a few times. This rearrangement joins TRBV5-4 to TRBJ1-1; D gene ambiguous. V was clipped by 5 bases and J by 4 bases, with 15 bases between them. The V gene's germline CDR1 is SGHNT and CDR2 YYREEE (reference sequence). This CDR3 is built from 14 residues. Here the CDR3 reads CASRPGLDSTEAFF. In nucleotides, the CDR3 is TGTGCCAGCAGGCCCGGGTTGGACTCCACTGAAGCTTTCTTT.

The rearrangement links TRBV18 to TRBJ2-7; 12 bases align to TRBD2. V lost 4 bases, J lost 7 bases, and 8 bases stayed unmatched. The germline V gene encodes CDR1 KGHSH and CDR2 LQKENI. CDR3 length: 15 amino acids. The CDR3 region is CASSRGLAGSREQYF. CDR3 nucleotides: TGTGCCAGCTCACGAGGACTAGCGGGGTCTCGGGAGCAGTACTTC.

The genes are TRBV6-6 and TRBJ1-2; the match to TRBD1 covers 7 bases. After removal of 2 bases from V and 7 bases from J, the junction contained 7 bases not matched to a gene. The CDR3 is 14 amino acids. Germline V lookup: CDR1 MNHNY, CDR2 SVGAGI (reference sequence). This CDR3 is CASSYTGEGGGYTF. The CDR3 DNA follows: TGTGCCAGCAGTTACACAGGGGAAGGGGGTGGCTACACCTTC.